This T cell receptor (beta chain) was captured in a study of shared clonotypes between healthy human individuals. Overall study results and limits: Generally, naive subsets (rather than memory subsets) showed larger estimated richness. The donor pool, a small one, limited the genetic and exposure-history diversity represented.

For sorted subsets, about 200 ng DNA per replicate equaled approximately 32,000 T cell genomes. Sequencing used immunoSEQ multiplex PCR; TCRdb keeps in-frame clones, though not all of them. The data contain approximately 2,300,000 clones, just under 95% of them singletons. Germline values: CDR1 SGHTA, CDR2 FQGNSA. The CDR3 has 12 amino acids. Trimming left V 5 bases short and J 4 bases short, with 9 bases between. Comments on this clone: As yet, its antigen is unknown.

Specimen: naive CD4+ T cells from PBMCs. Noted subset: CD45RA+ positively selected. The chain couples TRBV7-2 to TRBJ2-7; D gene unclear. The clonotype was recovered from a man between 18 and 29 years old in good health. Some clones in this sample may be carry-over from other donors' samples. CDR3 amino acids: CASSLRLYEQYF. The CDR3 coding sequence is TGTGCCAGCAGCCTAAGACTTTACGAGCAGTACTTC.